These 23 T cell receptor beta chains share one sample of origin, sequenced in a study of blood T cell repertoires in COVID-19. The assay was immunoSEQ multiplex PCR, and TCRdb's table has in-frame clones only and misses some. The sample gives about 170,000 clones, roughly 87% of which show up once; 1.6% is in the top ten. The sequenced material came from peripheral blood. Receptors were obtained from a woman aged 45-65 years with acute or convalescent COVID-19.

DNA of the CDR3: TGCGCCACGGTCCCTGTCACTAATTCACCCCTCCACTTT. This encodes CATVPVTNSPLHF. The chain couples TRBV10-2 to TRBJ1-6; D is uncertain. V gave up 10 bases and J gave up 6 bases, with 13 bases separating them. Germline CDR1 reads WSHSY; CDR2 reads SAAADI. The CDR3 loop spans 13 amino acids.

J is TRBJ1-4 and V is TRBV3-1 (or the pseudogene TRBV3-2), with D possibly matching TRBD1 (5 bases). Trimming removed 4 bases at V and 8 bases at J, with 17 bases between. This CDR3 spans 15 amino acids. Germline assignment: CDR1 LGHDT and CDR2 YNNKEL (reference sequence). CDR3 residues: CASSLRFGAKEKLFF. The CDR3 DNA reads TGTGCCAGCAGCCTCCGATTTGGGGCAAAGGAAAAACTGTTTTTT.

The genes are TRBV29-1 and TRBJ1-6, with TRBD1 as a possible D gene (6 bases). CDR3 length: 13 residues. The V gene lost 6 bases and the J gene lost 6 bases, with 12 bases spanning the gap. Germline CDR1 reads SQVTM; CDR2 reads ANQGSEA. The CDR3 reads CSVQDRTNSPLHF. DNA for the CDR3: TGCAGCGTGCAGGACAGAACTAATTCACCCCTCCACTTT.

The V and J genes are TRBV6-2 or TRBV6-3 and TRBJ2-6; TRBD2 agrees at 13 bases. The CDR3 sequence is 17 residues long. V lost 5 bases, J lost 1 base, and 2 bases stayed unmatched. Germline V lookup: CDR1 MNHEY, CDR2 SVGEGT. CDR3 protein: CASSPGLAGSGANVLTF. In DNA, the CDR3 is TGTGCCAGCAGTCCGGGACTAGCGGGGTCTGGGGCCAACGTCCTGACTTTC.

The chain couples TRBV2 to TRBJ1-2, with unresolved D. Trimming shortened V by 4 bases and J by 7 bases, and 13 bases separated the two germline ends. Germline CDR1 SNHLY, CDR2 FYNNEI. The CDR3 consists of 13 residues. As DNA, the CDR3 is TGTGCCAGCAGTGTGGCGGCACTGGGTGGCTACACCTTC. The encoded protein is CASSVAALGGYTF.

The rearrangement links TRBV12-2 to TRBJ2-4; TRBD1 is the table's D call, not checked against the DNA. TRBV12-2 is a pseudogene locus. CDR3 length equals 20 residues. The chain's CDR3 is CASRRGFPLGQGVAKNIQYF. DNA for the CDR3: TGTGCAAGTCGAAGAGGCTTCCCCCTGGGACAGGGGGTAGCCAAAAACATTCAGTACTTC.

The rearrangement links TRBV18 to TRBJ1-4; the match to TRBD1 covers 7 bases. In germline, CDR1 is KGHSH, CDR2 LQKENI. Trimming at V came to 2 bases and at J to 10 bases, leaving 4 bases not matched to a gene. This CDR3 is 13 amino acids long. This CDR3 reads CASSPGAGGKLFF. DNA of the CDR3: TGTGCCAGCTCACCAGGGGCAGGGGGAAAACTGTTTTTT.

This rearrangement joins TRBV18 to TRBJ1-6; 7 nucleotides align to TRBD1. The CDR3 runs to 15 residues. Losses at the gene ends were 5 bases for V and 7 bases for J; bases not matched to a gene: 8. Germline lookup yields CDR1 KGHSH and CDR2 LQKENI. The CDR3 protein is CASSSGGTVNSPLHF. For the CDR3, the DNA is TGTGCCAGCTCATCCGGCGGGACAGTGAATTCACCCCTCCACTTT.

V gene TRBV5-5 combines with J gene TRBJ2-5; possible D gene TRBD1, 7 bases. The CDR3 consists of 14 residues. CDR1 SGHKS and CDR2 YYEKEE come from the germline V gene (reference sequence). The germline V and J ends were trimmed by 2 bases and 5 bases, with 13 bases remaining between them. The CDR3 sequence: CASSFGGGPETQYF. The CDR3 DNA follows: TGTGCCAGCAGCTTTGGAGGGGGCCCGGAGACCCAGTACTTC.

The chain has TRBV19 and TRBJ1-1; TRBD1 matches 7 bases. CDR3 size: 14 residues. The V gene end was trimmed by 3 bases and the J gene end by 2 bases; junction bases not matched to a gene: 3. CDR1 and CDR2 from the germline V gene are LNHDA and SQIVND (reference sequence). DNA for the CDR3: TGTGCCAGTAGTATCTGGGACAGCAACACTGAAGCTTTCTTT. Its protein product is CASSIWDSNTEAFF.

This chain uses TRBV4-3 with TRBJ1-3; D is perhaps TRBD1 (5 bases). The CDR3 has 14 residues. In germline, CDR1 is LGHNA, CDR2 YSLEER. V dropped 5 bases and J dropped 0 bases, with 8 bases sitting between them. The CDR3 protein is CASSWGDSGNTIYF. In nucleotides, the CDR3 is TGCGCCAGCAGCTGGGGGGACTCTGGAAACACCATATATTTT.

This chain joins TRBV5-8 and TRBJ2-3, with D maybe TRBD1 (5 bases). Deletions cut 0 bases from V and 1 base from J, with 9 bases between. The CDR3 contains 15 residues. Germline V gene sequence: CDR1 SGHTS, CDR2 YDEGEE. CDR3 DNA sequence: TGTGCCAGCAGCTTGGGTTCCAGGGGCACAGATACGCAGTATTTT. Residues: CASSLGSRGTDTQYF.

CDR3 protein: CASSPPGGEQFF. The CDR3 region has the DNA TGTGCCAGTAGTCCTCCAGGGGGGGAGCAGTTCTTC. The rearrangement links TRBV19 to TRBJ2-1; perhaps TRBD1 as D (7 bases). The CDR3 loop spans 12 amino acids. The V end was cut by 5 bases, the J end by 10 bases, with 12 bases between. Germline V gives CDR1 LNHDA, CDR2 SQIVND (reference sequence).

The chain combines TRBV2 with TRBJ1-5; D unresolved. Germline V gene sequence: CDR1 SNHLY, CDR2 FYNNEI. Deletions cut 0 bases from V and 5 bases from J, with 8 bases between. This CDR3 spans 14 amino acids. CDR3 region: CASSEARGDQPQHF. The CDR3 bases are TGTGCCAGCAGTGAAGCACGGGGAGATCAGCCCCAGCATTTT.

The chain joins TRBV12-3 or TRBV12-4 to TRBJ2-7; 7 bases are a match to TRBD1. Trimming at V came to 5 bases and at J to 3 bases, leaving 1 base not matched to a gene. The CDR3 spans 12 residues. The DNA of the CDR3 is TGTGCCAGCAGTCCAGGGGGCTACGAGCAGTACTTC. Translation: CASSPGGYEQYF.

This chain joins TRBV4-1 and TRBJ2-1, with 9 positions matching TRBD1. Trimming removed 10 bases from V and 9 bases from J; junction bases left unmatched: 10. The CDR3 loop spans 13 amino acids. CDR1 and CDR2 from the germline V gene are MGHRA and YSYEKL. The CDR3 reads CATKGQGASEQFF. The CDR3 DNA reads TGCGCCACCAAGGGACAGGGAGCCTCTGAGCAGTTCTTC.

The chain links TRBV14 to TRBJ2-3, with a possible D match to TRBD1 (5 bases). The V and J ends lost 2 bases and 1 base respectively, with 10 bases between them. CDR1 is SGHDN and CDR2 is FVKESK in the germline V gene. The CDR3 consists of 15 residues. The CDR3 here is CASSQIDRRTDTQYF. In DNA form, the CDR3 reads TGTGCCAGCAGCCAAATAGACAGACGCACAGATACGCAGTATTTT.

This sequence joins TRBV2 and TRBJ1-6; no reliable D call. The germline CDR1 and CDR2 sequences are SNHLY and FYNNEI. The CDR3 is made up of 14 amino acids. V was trimmed by 5 bases and J by 10 bases, leaving 15 bases between them. The CDR3 DNA reads as TGTGCCAGCAGTCCGGTCCCCGATTTCTCACCCCTCCACTTT. Its translation is CASSPVPDFSPLHF.

The rearrangement uses TRBV4-1 and TRBJ1-1; possibly TRBD1 for D (6 bases). The ends were cut back, 2 bases at V and 6 bases at J, with 10 bases in the middle. The germline CDR1 and CDR2 sequences are MGHRA and YSYEKL. This CDR3 has 13 amino acids. CDR3 nucleotides: TGCGCCAGCAGCCAACGACAGGAGGCTGAAGCTTTCTTT. Translating it yields CASSQRQEAEAFF.

CDR3 coding DNA: TGTGCCAGCAGCCAATGGGCAGGCTACTCTGGGGCCAACGTCCTGACTTTC. Translated, it gives CASSQWAGYSGANVLTF. This chain connects TRBV16 to TRBJ2-6; D is uncertain. CDR1 is KGHSY and CDR2 is FQNENV in the germline V gene. V was clipped by 1 base and J by 0 bases, with 10 bases between them. The CDR3 contains 17 residues. The full variable domain, completed using reference TRBV16 and TRBJ2-6, is GEEVAQTPKHLVRGEGQKAKLYCAPIKGHSYVFWYQQVLKNEFKFLISFQNENVFDETGMPKERFSAKCLPNSPCSLEIQATKLEDSAVYFCASSQWAGYSGANVLTFGAGSRLTVL.

The V call is TRBV7-3, the J call TRBJ2-3; the D gene is possibly TRBD2 (7 bases). Germline CDR1 is SGHTA and CDR2 is FQGTGA. This CDR3 has 14 amino acids. V lost 5 bases to trimming and J lost 1 base, with 10 bases between them. CDR3 nucleotide sequence: TGTGCCAGCAGCCGGGGGGCCGGCACAGATACGCAGTATTTT. Residues: CASSRGAGTDTQYF.

The V gene is TRBV27, the J gene TRBJ1-2; D remains unclear. The V gene's germline CDR1 is MNHEY and CDR2 SMNVEV (reference sequence). V was trimmed by 6 bases and J by 3 bases, leaving 17 bases between them. This CDR3 has 15 amino acids. As DNA, the CDR3 is TGTGCCAGCAGAGACCTAGGCAAAGAGGACTATGGCTACACCTTC. Translated, it gives CASRDLGKEDYGYTF.

The rearrangement links TRBV7-6 to TRBJ2-7, with a weak D call TRBD2 (5 bases). Trimming removed 5 bases from V and 1 base from J, with 18 bases in between. This CDR3 is built from 16 residues. Germline assignment: CDR1 SGHVS and CDR2 FNYEAQ. The CDR3 region has the DNA TGTGCCAGCAGCAACCACTGGACTGGCGGTTCCTACGAGCAGTACTTC. Amino acid sequence: CASSNHWTGGSYEQYF.